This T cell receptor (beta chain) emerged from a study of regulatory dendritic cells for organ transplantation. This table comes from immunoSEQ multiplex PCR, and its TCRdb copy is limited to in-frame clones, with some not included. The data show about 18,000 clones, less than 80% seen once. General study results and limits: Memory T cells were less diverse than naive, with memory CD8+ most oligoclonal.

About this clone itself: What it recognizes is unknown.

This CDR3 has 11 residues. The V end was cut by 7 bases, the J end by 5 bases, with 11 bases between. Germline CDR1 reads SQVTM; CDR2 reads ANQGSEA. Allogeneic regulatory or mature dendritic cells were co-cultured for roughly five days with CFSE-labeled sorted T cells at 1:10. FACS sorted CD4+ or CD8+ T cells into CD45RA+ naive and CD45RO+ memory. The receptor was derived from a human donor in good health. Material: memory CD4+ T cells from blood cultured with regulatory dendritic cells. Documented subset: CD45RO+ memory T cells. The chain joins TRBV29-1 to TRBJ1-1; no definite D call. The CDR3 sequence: CSGKGPTEAFF. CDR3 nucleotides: TGCAGCGGCAAAGGGCCAACTGAAGCTTTCTTT.